This paragraph reports one T cell receptor beta chain. CDR1 is SGHRS and CDR2 is YFSETQ in the germline V gene. The ends were cut back, 2 bases at V and 0 bases at J, with 8 bases in the middle. The CDR3 covers 14 residues. No donor was unhealthy or non-Caucasian. This entry belongs to a study of identical twins. Template switching added a universal primer binding site, and final cDNA carried unique molecular identifiers. A single record per CDR3 protein comes from TCRdb applying MiXCR to the 5' RACE reads. The table shows more than 1.5 million distinct CDR3 sequences, with under 35% occurring only once.

The sample taken for sequencing was cord blood. This sequence was found in a newborn girl in good health. This chain connects TRBV5-1 to TRBJ1-1, with unresolved D. The CDR3 reads CASSFKDMNTEAFF. The CDR3 nucleotides read TGCGCCAGCAGCTTCAAGGATATGAACACTGAAGCTTTCTTT.